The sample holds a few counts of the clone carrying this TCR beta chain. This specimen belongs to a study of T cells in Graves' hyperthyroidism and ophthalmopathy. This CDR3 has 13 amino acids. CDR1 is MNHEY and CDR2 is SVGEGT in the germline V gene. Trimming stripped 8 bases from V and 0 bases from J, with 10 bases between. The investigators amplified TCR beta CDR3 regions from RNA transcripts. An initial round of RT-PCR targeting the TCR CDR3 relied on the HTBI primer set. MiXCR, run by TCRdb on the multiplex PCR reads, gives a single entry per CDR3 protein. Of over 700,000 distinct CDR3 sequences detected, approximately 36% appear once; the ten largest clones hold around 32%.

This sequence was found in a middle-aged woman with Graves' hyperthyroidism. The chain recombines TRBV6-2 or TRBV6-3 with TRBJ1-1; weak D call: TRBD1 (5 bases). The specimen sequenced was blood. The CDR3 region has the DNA TGTGCCAGCGGGAGACAGCTGAACACTGAAGCTTTCTTT. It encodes CASGRQLNTEAFF.